The 24 T cell receptor beta chains reported below all come from one sample, sequenced in a study of cytomegalovirus exposure and HLA in healthy donors. PCR amplification relied on 60 Vbeta primers (plus 13 Jbeta primers). Libraries were prepared by immunoSEQ multiplex PCR; TCRdb keeps only in-frame clonotypes and omits some of them. The sample records about 130,000 clones, 74% being singletons. Sequencing input: PBMCs. The receptors were gathered from a woman aged 50 to 65 in good health and CMV-seropositive.

This chain connects TRBV27 to TRBJ2-1; 11 nucleotides agree with TRBD1. The V segment lost 5 bases and the J segment 4 bases; nucleotides outside the gene matches: 4. Germline CDR1 is MNHEY and CDR2 is SMNVEV (reference sequence). The CDR3 contains 15 residues. The DNA of the CDR3 is TGTGCCAGCAGTCGCGGACAGGGGGCATACAATGAGCAGTTCTTC. Its protein is CASSRGQGAYNEQFF.

A few counts support this clone. This chain joins TRBV30 and TRBJ1-2; D gene unclear. Trimming cost V 0 bases and J 5 bases, with 10 bases left between them. Germline assignment: CDR1 GTSNPN and CDR2 SVGIG (reference sequence). This CDR3 is built from 13 residues. CDR3 in DNA: TGTGCCTGGAGTGTACGCCGGGATTATGGCTACACCTTC. This sequence encodes CAWSVRRDYGYTF.

The V call is TRBV5-4, the J call TRBJ1-4; 11 bases agree with TRBD1. Germline-derived CDR1 and CDR2 are SGHNT and YYREEE (reference sequence). V lost 4 bases and J lost 1; bases outside the gene matches: 3. The CDR3 consists of 16 residues. For the CDR3, the DNA is TGTGCCAGCAGCCAAGGGACAGGGGGAACTAATGAAAAACTGTTTTTT. Translated: CASSQGTGGTNEKLFF.

The V call is TRBV5-1, the J call TRBJ2-7, with 12 bases lining up with TRBD2. V lost 5 bases, J lost 0 bases, and 24 bases stayed unmatched. Looked up from germline, CDR1 is SGHRS and CDR2 is YFSETQ. The CDR3 length is 22 residues. DNA of the CDR3: TGCGCCAGCAGGGGCTGGGGCGACGACGCCACTAGCGGGGGGCCAAGCTCCTACGAGCAGTACTTC. Amino acid sequence: CASRGWGDDATSGGPSSYEQYF.

In regard to this clone: Other DNA sequences from this sample encode an identical CDR3 as well. V gene TRBV29-1 combines with J gene TRBJ2-1, with D possibly matching TRBD1 (5 bases). Germline values: CDR1 SQVTM, CDR2 ANQGSEA. This CDR3 is built from 11 residues. Trimming took off 6 bases at V and 7 bases at J, with 10 bases between the two ends. In DNA form, the CDR3 reads TGCAGCGTCCTCCAGGGTAATGAGCAGTTCTTC. Translated, it gives CSVLQGNEQFF.

This clone has only a few counts. The rearrangement joins TRBV28 to TRBJ1-5; tentative D call: TRBD1 (5 bases). This CDR3 has 13 residues. Trimming left V 4 bases short and J 6 bases short, with 10 bases between. Germline CDR1 and CDR2: MDHEN and SYDVKM. CDR3 bases: TGTGCCAGCAGTTGGACAAGTGGTCAGCCCCAGCATTTT. Its protein is CASSWTSGQPQHF.

This clone is a singleton in its sample. The chain has TRBV6-5 and TRBJ2-5; possible D gene TRBD1, 5 bases. This CDR3 region has 15 residues. In germline, CDR1 is MNHEY, CDR2 SVGAGI. V shed 0 bases and J shed 2 bases, with 10 bases lying between them. The CDR3 DNA reads TGTGCCAGCAGTTACTCTGACAGTTTACAAGAGACCCAGTACTTC. Amino acids: CASSYSDSLQETQYF.

The gene calls are TRBV2 and TRBJ1-2; D is possibly TRBD1 (5 bases). Germline V lookup: CDR1 SNHLY, CDR2 FYNNEI. CDR3 length: 13 residues. Trimming removed 4 bases at V and 1 base at J, with 7 bases between. The CDR3 reads CASSGGGNYGYTF. The DNA of the CDR3 is TGTGCCAGCAGTGGGGGGGGTAACTATGGCTACACCTTC.

CDR3 loop: CASGGRGLQETQYF. CDR3 nucleotides: TGTGCCAGCGGGGGGAGGGGACTTCAAGAGACCCAGTACTTC. The rearrangement joins TRBV2 to TRBJ2-5; TRBD2 matches at 7 bases. This CDR3 has 14 amino acids. V lost 8 bases, J lost 2 bases, and 8 bases stayed unmatched. Germline CDR1 SNHLY, CDR2 FYNNEI. Complete variable domain (other parts from reference TRBV2 and TRBJ2-5): EPEVTQTPSHQVTQMGQEVILRCVPISNHLYFYWYRQILGQKVEFLVSFYNNEISEKSEIFDDQFSVERPDGSNFTLKIRSTKLEDSAMYFCASGGRGLQETQYFGPGTRLLVL.

The chain uses TRBV6-5 and TRBJ1-6; 11 positions match TRBD1. Germline V CDR1 and CDR2: MNHEY, SVGAGI. CDR3 length: 16 amino acids. V lost 4 bases and J lost 9; bases outside the gene matches: 8. The CDR3: CASSLNSGTGGSPLHF. DNA of the CDR3: TGTGCCAGCAGTTTAAATTCCGGGACAGGGGGTTCACCCCTCCACTTT.

V and J are TRBV5-1 and TRBJ2-1; 7 positions agree with TRBD1. The CDR3 is 15 amino acids. Germline values: CDR1 SGHRS, CDR2 YFSETQ. V shed 0 bases, J shed 4 bases, and the junction held 4 bases outside the gene matches. In nucleotides, the CDR3 is TGCGCCAGCAGCTTGGAGGGACAGCAATACAATGAGCAGTTCTTC. It is translated as CASSLEGQQYNEQFF. Full variable domain (remainder filled in from reference TRBV5-1 and TRBJ2-1): KAGVTQTPRYLIKTRGQQVTLSCSPISGHRSVSWYQQTPGQGLQFLFEYFSETQRNKGNFPGRFSGRQFSNSRSEMNVSTLELGDSALYLCASSLEGQQYNEQFFGPGTRLTVL.

Comments on this clone: This sample includes further DNA sequences coding for the same CDR3. The rearrangement joins TRBV10-3 to TRBJ1-2, with a possible D match to TRBD1 (5 bases). This CDR3 has 11 residues. Trimming shortened V by 11 bases and J by 11 bases, and 18 bases separated the two germline ends. Germline V gives CDR1 ENHRY, CDR2 SYGVKD. The CDR3 nucleotides are TGTGCCTTACGATCGCTCGGGGGATACACCTTC. Translation gives CALRSLGGYTF.

The chain has TRBV30 and TRBJ2-5; maybe TRBD1 (6 bases). CDR3 length: 16 amino acids. The germline CDR1 and CDR2 sequences are GTSNPN and SVGIG (reference sequence). V gave up 0 bases and J gave up 5 bases, with 19 bases separating them. The CDR3 nucleotides read TGTGCCTGGAGTGTACCGGGACACCCTCTAAGGGAGACCCAGTACTTC. Encoded protein: CAWSVPGHPLRETQYF.

This chain connects TRBV5-8 to TRBJ2-4; D gene ambiguous. Trimming removed 6 bases at V and 3 bases at J, with 13 bases between. The CDR3 has 14 amino acids. Germline loops: CDR1 SGHTS, CDR2 YDEGEE. The CDR3 protein is CASTLLDIKNIQYF. In DNA form, the CDR3 reads TGTGCCAGCACCCTATTAGATATCAAAAACATTCAGTACTTC. Based on the CDR3 plus reference TRBV5-8 and TRBJ2-4, the full variable domain is EAGVTQSPTHLIKTRGQQATLRCSPISGHTSVYWYQQALGLGLQFLLWYDEGEERNRGNFPPRFSGRQFPNYSSELNVNALELEDSALYLCASTLLDIKNIQYFGAGTRLSVL.

This clone was detected once. The chain couples TRBV7-6 to TRBJ2-2; D possibly corresponds to TRBD2 (5 bases). The CDR3 extends over 14 amino acids. CDR1 and CDR2 from the germline V gene are SGHVS and FNYEAQ. V shed 5 bases and J shed 2 bases, with 9 bases lying between them. The CDR3 DNA is TGTGCCAGCAGCCGGGATCAAAACACCGGGGAGCTGTTTTTT. This codes for CASSRDQNTGELFF.

V gene TRBV4-1 combines with J gene TRBJ2-3; D gene ambiguous. The CDR3 runs 14 residues. Trimming left V 8 bases short and J 0 bases short, with 12 bases between. The V gene's germline CDR1 is MGHRA and CDR2 YSYEKL. The CDR3, as DNA: TGCGCCAGCGAGGAAAATCTTAGCACAGATACGCAGTATTTT. Translation gives CASEENLSTDTQYF.

This clone was detected once. The chain is built from TRBV4-1 and TRBJ2-3, with 8 nucleotides matching TRBD2. Trimming at V came to 6 bases and at J to 3 bases, leaving 11 bases not matched to a gene. The CDR3 covers 16 residues. CDR1 is MGHRA and CDR2 is YSYEKL in the germline V gene. The CDR3 nucleotides are TGCGCCAGCAGACCAGATACGGGGGGGCGAACAGATACGCAGTATTTT. This codes for CASRPDTGGRTDTQYF.

The CDR3 nucleotides are TGTGCCAGCCTTGACAGGGGTAATTCACCCCTCCACTTT. Translated, it gives CASLDRGNSPLHF. The J gene is TRBJ1-6, the V gene TRBV6-1; 8 bases line up with TRBD1. V lost 8 bases, J lost 6 bases, and 3 bases stayed unmatched. The CDR3 is 13 amino acids. Germline V CDR1 and CDR2: MNHNS, SASEGT.

With regard to this clone: The sample has other DNA sequences that encode this CDR3 too. The rearrangement links TRBV9 to TRBJ2-5, with D tentatively TRBD2 (5 bases). The CDR3 is 14 amino acids. Looked up from germline, CDR1 is SGDLS and CDR2 is YYNGEE. V was cut by 6 bases and J by 1 base, with 13 bases left in between. The CDR3 DNA reads TGTGCCAGCACGCGAGGGATGGTCCAAGAGACCCAGTACTTC. Translated, it gives CASTRGMVQETQYF.

The gene calls are TRBV10-1 and TRBJ1-2, with D uncertain. The CDR3 is 13 residues long. V lost 5 bases, J lost 1 base, and 8 bases lay in between. Germline-derived CDR1 and CDR2 are WNHNN and SYGVQD (reference sequence). In nucleotides, the CDR3 is TGCGCCAGCAGTCCCGGGGTTAACTATGGCTACACCTTC. It is translated as CASSPGVNYGYTF.

The gene calls are TRBV2 and TRBJ1-5; 7 bases agree with TRBD1. Trimming took 6 bases from V and 7 from J; bases not matched to a gene: 15. There are 16 residues in the CDR3. The germline V gene has CDR1 SNHLY and CDR2 FYNNEI. CDR3 sequence (DNA): TGTGCCAGCAGGGTGACAGGGAGTCTAATCGGGCAGCCCCAGCATTTT. It encodes CASRVTGSLIGQPQHF.

The genes are TRBV27 and TRBJ2-2; D is undetermined. Per germline, CDR1 MNHEY and CDR2 SMNVEV (reference sequence). The CDR3 covers 14 residues. Deletions cut 3 bases from V and 0 bases from J, with 5 bases between. CDR3 sequence reads: CASSFLSNTGELFF. The CDR3 DNA follows: TGTGCCAGCAGTTTCCTATCGAACACCGGGGAGCTGTTTTTT.

The rearrangement uses TRBV19 and TRBJ2-7; 7 bases agree with TRBD1. The CDR3 loop spans 16 amino acids. Germline-derived CDR1 and CDR2 are LNHDA and SQIVND (reference sequence). The trim removed 5 bases at V and 2 bases at J, leaving 12 bases unmatched. The CDR3 region is CASSRQGWGNTYEQYF. Written as DNA, the CDR3 is TGTGCCAGTAGTCGACAGGGTTGGGGGAACACCTACGAGCAGTACTTC.

The chain links TRBV18 to TRBJ1-4; D not certain. Germline loops: CDR1 KGHSH, CDR2 LQKENI. There are 15 residues in the CDR3. Trimming shortened V by 3 bases and J by 8 bases, and 16 bases separated the two germline ends. The CDR3 DNA sequence: TGTGCCAGCTCACCGGATGGAGGAAGTAGGGAAAAACTGTTTTTT. Its translation is CASSPDGGSREKLFF. Combining the CDR3 with reference TRBV18 and TRBJ1-4 gives the whole variable domain NAGVMQNPRHLVRRRGQEARLRCSPMKGHSHVYWYRQLPEEGLKFMVYLQKENIIDESGMPKERFSAEFPKEGPSILRIQQVVRGDSAAYFCASSPDGGSREKLFFGSGTQLSVL.